One and the same sample provided the 27 T cell receptor beta chains below, sequenced in a study of cytomegalovirus exposure and HLA in healthy donors. Amplification used 60 Vbeta primers and 13 Jbeta primers. Repertoires were generated with immunoSEQ multiplex PCR, while TCRdb's copy carries only in-frame clones and drops some. This table holds more than 90,000 clones. Sequenced input: PBMCs. The receptors shown here come from a middle-aged man in good health and CMV-seropositive.

DNA for the CDR3: TGTGCCAGCAGCGCGAGTGATTCCTCCTACAATGAGCAGTTCTTC. It encodes CASSASDSSYNEQFF. V and J are TRBV7-9 and TRBJ2-1; D is ambiguous. V lost 5 bases, J lost 0 bases, and 11 bases lay in between. CDR3 length: 15 amino acids. Germline V lookup: CDR1 SEHNR, CDR2 FQNEAQ (reference sequence).

This chain uses TRBV6-1 with TRBJ2-7, with TRBD1 as a possible D gene (6 bases). Looked up from germline, CDR1 is MNHNS and CDR2 is SASEGT. This CDR3 is built from 15 residues. Trimming stripped 5 bases from V and 3 bases from J, with 17 bases between. The CDR3 DNA reads as TGTGCCAGCAGTCAAGGACAGTATAACTACTACGAGCAGTACTTC. Its translation is CASSQGQYNYYEQYF.

The chain employs TRBV7-2 and TRBJ1-3; 7 bases align to TRBD1. Unmatched junction bases numbered 7, after V lost 6 bases and J lost 2 bases. Germline CDR1 and CDR2: SGHTA and FQGNSA. The CDR3 contains 15 residues. The CDR3 sequence: CASRTGTAAGNTIYF. For the CDR3, the DNA is TGTGCCAGCAGGACAGGGACAGCCGCTGGAAACACCATATATTTT.

The CDR3 nucleotides are TGTGCCAGCAGCTTAGTAGCGGGACTGGGCACAGATACGCAGTATTTT. This encodes CASSLVAGLGTDTQYF. The chain couples TRBV7-2 to TRBJ2-3, with 8 bases lining up with TRBD2. CDR3 length: 16 amino acids. CDR1 and CDR2 from the germline V gene are SGHTA and FQGNSA. Trimming removed 1 base from V and 1 base from J; junction bases left unmatched: 4.

The chain recombines TRBV6-5 with TRBJ2-1, with a possible D match to TRBD2 (6 bases). The V and J ends lost 2 bases and 0 bases respectively, with 8 bases between them. Germline CDR1 reads MNHEY; CDR2 reads SVGAGI. CDR3 length equals 15 residues. CDR3 region: CASSYRRGSYNEQFF. Here the CDR3 DNA reads TGTGCCAGCAGTTACCGGCGGGGCTCCTACAATGAGCAGTTCTTC.

This chain connects TRBV6-5 to TRBJ2-1; TRBD2 matches at 7 bases. Per germline, CDR1 MNHEY and CDR2 SVGAGI. The CDR3 is made up of 15 amino acids. V was clipped by 7 bases and J by 2 bases; unmatched bases: 8. CDR3 coding DNA: TGTGCCAGCACCCGAGCGGGGAACGCCTACAATGAGCAGTTCTTC. Its protein product is CASTRAGNAYNEQFF.

The chain employs TRBV5-1 and TRBJ2-1, with 10 bases fitting TRBD1. The length of the CDR3 is 15 residues. J was trimmed by 6 bases and V by 7 bases; bases with no gene match: 10. Germline CDR1 reads SGHRS; CDR2 reads YFSETQ. The CDR3 protein is CASATGTGARNEQFF. CDR3 sequence (DNA): TGCGCCAGCGCAACGGGGACAGGGGCCCGCAATGAGCAGTTCTTC.

This chain links TRBV9 with TRBJ2-7; 7 bases align to TRBD2. CDR1 is SGDLS and CDR2 is YYNGEE in the germline V gene. The CDR3 runs 14 residues. The trim removed 7 bases at V and 3 bases at J, leaving 10 bases unmatched. This CDR3 is CASGREASNYEQYF. DNA of the CDR3: TGTGCCAGCGGACGGGAGGCCTCCAACTACGAGCAGTACTTC. The full variable domain, in which reference TRBV9 and TRBJ2-7 provide the parts outside the CDR3, is DSGVTQTPKHLITATGQRVTLRCSPRSGDLSVYWYQQSLDQGLQFLIQYYNGEERAKGNILERFSAQQFPDLHSELNLSSLELGDSALYFCASGREASNYEQYFGPGTRLTVT.

V is TRBV11-3 and J is TRBJ1-5; D is unresolved. The CDR3 sequence is 11 residues long. The V end lost 3 bases, the J end lost 7 bases, and 4 bases lay between the germline ends. Per germline, CDR1 SGHNT and CDR2 YENEEA. The CDR3 spells CASSFGQPQHF. The CDR3 bases are TGTGCCAGCAGCTTCGGGCAGCCCCAGCATTTT.

This chain joins TRBV5-1 and TRBJ2-5; tentatively, D is TRBD2 (5 bases). The CDR3 is 15 residues long. Trimming stripped 2 bases from V and 1 base from J, with 12 bases between. The germline V gene encodes CDR1 SGHRS and CDR2 YFSETQ. DNA of the CDR3: TGCGCCAGCAGCTTCGAGGGTCTCGTCCAAGAGACCCAGTACTTC. Residues: CASSFEGLVQETQYF.

This chain connects TRBV6-6 to TRBJ2-1; TRBD2 agrees at 10 bases. The CDR3 is made up of 15 amino acids. In germline, CDR1 is MNHNY, CDR2 SVGAGI (reference sequence). The J segment lost 3 bases and the V segment lost 6 bases, leaving 5 bases of the junction unmatched. CDR3 residues: CASRKLAGNYNEQFF. In DNA, the CDR3 is TGTGCCAGCAGGAAACTAGCGGGAAACTACAATGAGCAGTTCTTC.

The V gene is TRBV27, the J gene TRBJ2-1, with D unresolved. The CDR3 has 13 residues. Trimming removed 3 bases from V and 5 bases from J, with 8 bases in between. The germline V gene has CDR1 MNHEY and CDR2 SMNVEV (reference sequence). This CDR3 reads CASSFQENNEQFF. The CDR3 DNA follows: TGTGCCAGCAGTTTCCAGGAAAACAATGAGCAGTTCTTC.

The chain recombines TRBV5-1 with TRBJ2-7; a weak D match, TRBD1 (7 bases). The CDR3 is 14 residues long. Germline values: CDR1 SGHRS, CDR2 YFSETQ. The ends were cut back, 8 bases at V and 4 bases at J, with 19 bases in the middle. CDR3 sequence: CASKASQGGYEQYF. CDR3 sequence (DNA): TGCGCCAGTAAGGCTTCCCAGGGGGGATACGAGCAGTACTTC.

The J gene is TRBJ2-3, the V gene TRBV19; a weak D match, TRBD1 (5 bases). Germline V gene lookup returns CDR1 LNHDA and CDR2 SQIVND (reference sequence). V lost 6 bases to trimming and J lost 4 bases, with 5 bases between them. The CDR3 spans 11 residues. CDR3 in amino acids: CASRTADTQYF. The DNA of the CDR3 is TGTGCCAGTAGGACAGCAGATACGCAGTATTTT.

This rearrangement joins TRBV5-1 to TRBJ2-7, with 7 positions matching TRBD2. The CDR3 sequence is 14 residues long. V shed 2 bases and J 0 bases; nucleotides not matched to a gene: 2. The germline gives CDR1 SGHRS, CDR2 YFSETQ. The CDR3, as DNA: TGCGCCAGCAGCTTTGGCGGGGGCTCCTACGAGCAGTACTTC. Translated, it gives CASSFGGGSYEQYF. Full variable domain (missing parts from reference TRBV5-1 and TRBJ2-7): KAGVTQTPRYLIKTRGQQVTLSCSPISGHRSVSWYQQTPGQGLQFLFEYFSETQRNKGNFPGRFSGRQFSNSRSEMNVSTLELGDSALYLCASSFGGGSYEQYFGPGTRLTVT.

The chain combines TRBV2 with TRBJ1-1; D perhaps matches TRBD1 (6 bases). The CDR3 has 17 residues. Germline V lookup: CDR1 SNHLY, CDR2 FYNNEI. V was shortened by 2 bases and J by 0 bases, with 16 bases between the two germline ends. The CDR3 bases are TGTGCCAGCAGTGAACCACAGGGATTCTATCTGAACACTGAAGCTTTCTTT. Protein: CASSEPQGFYLNTEAFF.

V usage is TRBV27 and J usage is TRBJ1-2; D might be TRBD1 (5 bases). Trimming left V 8 bases short and J 0 bases short, with 16 bases between. There are 15 residues in the CDR3. Germline CDR1 MNHEY, CDR2 SMNVEV (reference sequence). Here the CDR3 DNA reads TGTGCCAGCTTCACCTGGGGCGGACCTAACTATGGCTACACCTTC. Residues: CASFTWGGPNYGYTF.

The V gene is TRBV25-1, the J gene TRBJ2-2, with 9 bases fitting TRBD1. Germline V gives CDR1 MGHDK, CDR2 SYGVNS. The CDR3 loop spans 14 amino acids. The V segment lost 5 bases and the J segment 6 bases; nucleotides outside the gene matches: 4. Here the CDR3 reads CASSPNRGPGELFF. The CDR3 coding sequence is TGTGCCAGCAGTCCCAACAGGGGGCCCGGGGAGCTGTTTTTT. Full variable domain (missing parts from reference TRBV25-1 and TRBJ2-2): EADIYQTPRYLVIGTGKKITLECSQTMGHDKMYWYQQDPGMELHLIHYSYGVNSTEKGDLSSESTVSRIRTEHFPLTLESARPSHTSQYLCASSPNRGPGELFFGEGSRLTVL.

CDR3 in amino acids: CASTIDRESGANVLTF. Written as DNA, the CDR3 is TGTGCCAGCACGATCGACAGGGAATCTGGGGCCAACGTCCTGACTTTC. The genes are TRBV6-6 and TRBJ2-6; 7 bases are a match to TRBD1. Trimming removed 7 bases from V and 1 base from J; junction bases left unmatched: 7. The CDR3 loop spans 16 amino acids. The germline V gene encodes CDR1 MNHNY and CDR2 SVGAGI (reference sequence).

The chain couples TRBV27 to TRBJ1-5; 8 bases are shared with TRBD1. The length of the CDR3 is 16 residues. Germline V gene data show CDR1 as MNHEY and CDR2 as SMNVEV (reference sequence). The ends lost 5 bases at V and 6 bases at J; junction bases unmatched: 12. CDR3 in DNA: TGTGCCAGCAGTACCTGGACAGGGCGTTTTTTTCAGCCCCAGCATTTT. This sequence encodes CASSTWTGRFFQPQHF.

The chain links TRBV5-1 to TRBJ2-3; 13 nucleotides align to TRBD2. Germline V gene sequence: CDR1 SGHRS, CDR2 YFSETQ. The CDR3 contains 17 residues. Unmatched junction bases numbered 9, after V lost 3 bases and J lost 5 bases. CDR3 nucleotides: TGCGCCAGCAGCTCCCGGACTAGCGGGAGTTTCATAGATACGCAGTATTTT. Translating gives CASSSRTSGSFIDTQYF.

The chain links TRBV19 to TRBJ2-3; D remains ambiguous. CDR3 length: 14 amino acids. V was clipped by 3 bases and J by 3 bases, with 10 bases between them. Germline V lookup: CDR1 LNHDA, CDR2 SQIVND (reference sequence). The chain's CDR3 is CASSIPPLTDTQYF. The CDR3 DNA reads as TGTGCCAGTAGTATCCCCCCACTTACAGATACGCAGTATTTT. Variable domain in full (rest from reference TRBV19 and TRBJ2-3): DGGITQSPKYLFRKEGQNVTLSCEQNLNHDAMYWYRQDPGQGLRLIYYSQIVNDFQKGDIAEGYSVSREKKESFPLTVTSAQKNPTAFYLCASSIPPLTDTQYFGPGTRLTVL.

The chain joins TRBV5-4 to TRBJ1-1; unclear D gene. Germline-derived CDR1 and CDR2 are SGHNT and YYREEE (reference sequence). This CDR3 is built from 11 residues. Trimming cost V 6 bases and J 4 bases, with 7 bases left between them. CDR3: CASTSSTEAFF. CDR3 bases: TGTGCCAGCACCTCCTCCACTGAAGCTTTCTTT.

The chain couples TRBV10-3 to TRBJ1-4, with TRBD1 as a possible D gene (5 bases). Trimming removed 6 bases at V and 8 bases at J, with 13 bases between. Germline lookup yields CDR1 ENHRY and CDR2 SYGVKD. This CDR3 is 13 amino acids long. The CDR3, as DNA: TGTGCCATCAGCCACGTTACAGGAGAAAAACTGTTTTTT. This encodes CAISHVTGEKLFF.

The chain uses TRBV15 and TRBJ1-5, with D unclear. Germline V gene data show CDR1 as LNHNV and CDR2 as YYDKDF (reference sequence). This CDR3 is 14 amino acids long. Trimming took off 1 base at V and 4 bases at J, with 8 bases between the two ends. CDR3 region: CATSRGSKNQPQHF. The DNA for the CDR3 is TGTGCCACCAGCAGAGGAAGCAAAAATCAGCCCCAGCATTTT.

This sequence joins TRBV28 and TRBJ1-4; 12 nucleotides match TRBD1. Trimming at V came to 3 bases and at J to 7 bases, leaving 9 bases not matched to a gene. CDR1 is MDHEN, CDR2 SYDVKM, per germline. CDR3 size: 17 residues. The CDR3 nucleotides read TGTGCCAGCAGTTTCAGCAGGGGGACAGGGGGCGTTGAAAAACTGTTTTTT. It codes for CASSFSRGTGGVEKLFF.

The rearrangement joins TRBV27 to TRBJ2-7; D call uncertain. This CDR3 comprises 15 residues. The germline gives CDR1 MNHEY, CDR2 SMNVEV (reference sequence). The V and J ends lost 1 base and 8 bases respectively, with 18 bases between them. The CDR3: CASSLYAKLQPKQYF. For the CDR3, the DNA is TGTGCCAGCAGTTTATACGCGAAGTTACAGCCCAAGCAGTACTTC.